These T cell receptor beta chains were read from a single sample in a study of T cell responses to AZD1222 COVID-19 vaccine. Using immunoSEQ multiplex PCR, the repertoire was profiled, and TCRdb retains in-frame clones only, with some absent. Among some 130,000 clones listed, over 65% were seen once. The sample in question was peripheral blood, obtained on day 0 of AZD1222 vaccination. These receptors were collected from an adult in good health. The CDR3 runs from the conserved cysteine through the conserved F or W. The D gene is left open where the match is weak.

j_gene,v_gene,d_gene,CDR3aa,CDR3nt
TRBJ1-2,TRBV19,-,CASSIRGSGGYTF,TGTGCCAGTAGTATAAGAGGAAGTGGTGGCTACACCTTC
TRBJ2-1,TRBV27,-,CASSNGPHEQFF,TGTGCCAGCAGTAATGGACCCCATGAGCAGTTCTTC
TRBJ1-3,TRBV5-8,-,CASSFRGFGNTIYF,TGTGCCAGCAGCTTTCGGGGGTTTGGAAACACCATATATTTT
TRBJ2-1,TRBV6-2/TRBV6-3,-,CASSPGYEQFF,TGTGCCAGCAGTCCGGGCTATGAGCAGTTCTTC
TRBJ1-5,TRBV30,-,CASGRENQPQHF,TGTGCCTCGGGCAGGGAGAATCAGCCCCAGCATTTT
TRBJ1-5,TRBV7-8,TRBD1,CASSLVAGRGVASNQPQHF,TGTGCCAGCAGCTTAGTGGCTGGCAGGGGGGTAGCGAGCAATCAGCCCCAGCATTTT
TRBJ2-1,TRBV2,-,CASSENGGGLDEQFF,TGTGCCAGCAGTGAAAACGGCGGTGGGCTGGATGAGCAGTTCTTC
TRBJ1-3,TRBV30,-,CAWSAGESSGNTIYF,TGTGCCTGGAGTGCTGGGGAAAGCTCTGGAAACACCATATATTTT
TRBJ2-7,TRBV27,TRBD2,CASSLSGGFGGWSEQYF,TGTGCCAGCAGTTTATCGGGAGGGTTCGGGGGTTGGAGCGAGCAGTACTTC
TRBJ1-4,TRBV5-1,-,CASSLGGTTNEKLFF,TGCGCCAGCAGCCTTGGAGGAACAACTAATGAAAAACTGTTTTTT